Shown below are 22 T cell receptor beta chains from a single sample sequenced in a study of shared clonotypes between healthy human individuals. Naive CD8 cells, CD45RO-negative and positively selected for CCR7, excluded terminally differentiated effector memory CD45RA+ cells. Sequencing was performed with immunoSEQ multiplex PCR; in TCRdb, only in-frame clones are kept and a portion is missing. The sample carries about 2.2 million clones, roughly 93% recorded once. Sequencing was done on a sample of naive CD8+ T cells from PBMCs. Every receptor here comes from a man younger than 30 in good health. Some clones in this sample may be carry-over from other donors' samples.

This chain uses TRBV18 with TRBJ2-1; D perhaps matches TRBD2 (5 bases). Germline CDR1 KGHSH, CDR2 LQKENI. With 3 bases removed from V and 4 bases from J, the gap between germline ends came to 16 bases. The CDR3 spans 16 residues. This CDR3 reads CASSPDEGPGYNEQFF. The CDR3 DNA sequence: TGTGCCAGCTCACCCGACGAGGGCCCAGGATACAATGAGCAGTTCTTC. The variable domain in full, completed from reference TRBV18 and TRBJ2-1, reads NAGVMQNPRHLVRRRGQEARLRCSPMKGHSHVYWYRQLPEEGLKFMVYLQKENIIDESGMPKERFSAEFPKEGPSILRIQQVVRGDSAAYFCASSPDEGPGYNEQFFGPGTRLTVL.

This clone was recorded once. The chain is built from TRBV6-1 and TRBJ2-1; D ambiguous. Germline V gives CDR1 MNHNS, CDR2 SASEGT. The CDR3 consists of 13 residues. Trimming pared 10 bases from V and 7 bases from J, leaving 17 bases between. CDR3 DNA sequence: TGTGCCACCAACTATTTTGGCCCGAATGAGCAGTTCTTC. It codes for CATNYFGPNEQFF.

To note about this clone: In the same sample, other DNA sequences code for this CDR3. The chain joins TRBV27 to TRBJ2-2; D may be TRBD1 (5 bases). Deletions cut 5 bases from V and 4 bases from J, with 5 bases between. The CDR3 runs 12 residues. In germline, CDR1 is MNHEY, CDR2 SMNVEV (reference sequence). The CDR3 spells CASSQGTGELFF. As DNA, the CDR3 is TGTGCCAGCAGTCAGGGCACCGGGGAGCTGTTTTTT.

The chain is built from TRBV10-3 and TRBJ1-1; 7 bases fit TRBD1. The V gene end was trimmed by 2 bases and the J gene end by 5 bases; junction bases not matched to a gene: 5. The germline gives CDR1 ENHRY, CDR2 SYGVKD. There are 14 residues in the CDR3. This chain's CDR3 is CAISEITGVTEAFF. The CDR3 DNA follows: TGTGCCATCAGTGAGATTACAGGGGTGACTGAAGCTTTCTTT.

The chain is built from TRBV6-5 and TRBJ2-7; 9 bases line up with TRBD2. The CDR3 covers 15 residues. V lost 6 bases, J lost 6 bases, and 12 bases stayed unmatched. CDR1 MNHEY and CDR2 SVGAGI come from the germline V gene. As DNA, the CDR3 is TGTGCCAGCAGCCGCTATAGCGGGAGTACCTCCGAGCAGTACTTC. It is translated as CASSRYSGSTSEQYF.

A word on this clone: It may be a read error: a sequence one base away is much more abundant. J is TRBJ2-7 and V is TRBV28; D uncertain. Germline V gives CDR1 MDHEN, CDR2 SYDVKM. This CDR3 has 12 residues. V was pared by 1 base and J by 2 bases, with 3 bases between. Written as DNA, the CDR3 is TGTGCCAGCAGTTTATTCCCCTACGAGCAGTACTTC. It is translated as CASSLFPYEQYF.

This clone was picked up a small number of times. The CDR3 here is CSVQGGFREKLFF. CDR3 nucleotide sequence: TGCAGCGTCCAAGGGGGGTTCCGTGAAAAACTGTTTTTT. V gene TRBV29-1 combines with J gene TRBJ1-4; tentative D call: TRBD1 (6 bases). Trimming shortened V by 6 bases and J by 7 bases, and 15 bases separated the two germline ends. The CDR3 runs 13 residues. Germline V gene data show CDR1 as SQVTM and CDR2 as ANQGSEA.

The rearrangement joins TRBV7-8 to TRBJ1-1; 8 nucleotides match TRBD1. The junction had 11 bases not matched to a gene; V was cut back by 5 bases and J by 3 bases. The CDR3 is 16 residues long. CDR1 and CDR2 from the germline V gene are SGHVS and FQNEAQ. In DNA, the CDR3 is TGTGCCAGCAGCCGGGAGACAGGGGCCAGATACACTGAAGCTTTCTTT. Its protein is CASSRETGARYTEAFF.

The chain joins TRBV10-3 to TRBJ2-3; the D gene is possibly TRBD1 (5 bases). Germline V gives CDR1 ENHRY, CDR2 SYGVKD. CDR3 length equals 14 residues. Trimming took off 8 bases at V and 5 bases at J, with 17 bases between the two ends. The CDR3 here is CAIGSGAVRDTQYF. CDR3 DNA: TGTGCCATCGGATCTGGGGCTGTAAGAGATACGCAGTATTTT.

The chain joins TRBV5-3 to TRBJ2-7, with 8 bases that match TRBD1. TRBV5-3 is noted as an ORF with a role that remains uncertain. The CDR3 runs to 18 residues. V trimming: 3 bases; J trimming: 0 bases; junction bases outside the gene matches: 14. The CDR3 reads CARSSFALTGESSYEQYF. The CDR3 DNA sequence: TGTGCCAGAAGCTCTTTCGCCCTGACAGGGGAGAGCTCCTACGAGCAGTACTTC.

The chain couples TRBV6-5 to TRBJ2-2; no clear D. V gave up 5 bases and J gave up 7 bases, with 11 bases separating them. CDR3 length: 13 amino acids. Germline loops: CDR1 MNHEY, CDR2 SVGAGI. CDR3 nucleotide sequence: TGTGCCAGCAGTCCCGGCCGGGTCGGGGAGCTGTTTTTT. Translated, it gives CASSPGRVGELFF.

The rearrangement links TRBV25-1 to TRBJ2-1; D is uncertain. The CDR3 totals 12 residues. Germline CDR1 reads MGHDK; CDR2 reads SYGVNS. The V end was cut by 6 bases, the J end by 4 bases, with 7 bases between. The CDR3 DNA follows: TGTGCCAGCAGAAGGTCTTACAATGAGCAGTTCTTC. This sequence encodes CASRRSYNEQFF.

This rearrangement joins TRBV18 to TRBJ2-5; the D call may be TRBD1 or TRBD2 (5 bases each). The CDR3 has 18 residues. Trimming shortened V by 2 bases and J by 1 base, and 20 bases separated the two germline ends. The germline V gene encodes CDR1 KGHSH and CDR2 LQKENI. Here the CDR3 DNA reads TGTGCCAGCTCACCATACCCTACTGGGACCCTTCTCCAAGAGACCCAGTACTTC. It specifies CASSPYPTGTLLQETQYF.

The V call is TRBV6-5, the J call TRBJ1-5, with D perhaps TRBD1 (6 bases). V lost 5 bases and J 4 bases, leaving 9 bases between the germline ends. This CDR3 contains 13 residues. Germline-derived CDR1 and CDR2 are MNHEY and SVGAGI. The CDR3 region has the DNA TGTGCCAGCAGTGACAGGCATAATCAGCCCCAGCATTTT. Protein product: CASSDRHNQPQHF.

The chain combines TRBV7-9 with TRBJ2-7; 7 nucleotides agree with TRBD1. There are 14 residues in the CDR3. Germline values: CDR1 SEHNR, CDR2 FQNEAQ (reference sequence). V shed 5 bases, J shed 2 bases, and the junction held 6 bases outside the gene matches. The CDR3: CASSATGTAYEQYF. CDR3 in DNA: TGTGCCAGCAGCGCAACCGGGACAGCCTACGAGCAGTACTTC.

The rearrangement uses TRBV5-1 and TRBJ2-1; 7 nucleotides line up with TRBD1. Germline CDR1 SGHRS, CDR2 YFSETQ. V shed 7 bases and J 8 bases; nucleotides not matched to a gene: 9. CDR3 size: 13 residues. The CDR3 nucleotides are TGCGCCAGCTCCTTATTGAGGGGGCATGAGCAGTTCTTC. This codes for CASSLLRGHEQFF.

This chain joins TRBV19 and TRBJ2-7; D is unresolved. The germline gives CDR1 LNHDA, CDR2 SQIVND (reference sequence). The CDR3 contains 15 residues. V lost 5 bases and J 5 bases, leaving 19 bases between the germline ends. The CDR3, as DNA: TGTGCCAGTAGTTTGGGCCTCAGACCAAGCCACGAGCAGTACTTC. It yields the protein CASSLGLRPSHEQYF.

CDR3 nucleotide sequence: TGTGCCAGCAGCTTAGGCCCTTGGACTGAAGCTTTCTTT. It translates to CASSLGPWTEAFF. V and J are TRBV7-8 and TRBJ1-1; D unclear. CDR1 SGHVS and CDR2 FQNEAQ come from the germline V gene. This CDR3 region has 13 residues. Trimming shortened V by 1 base and J by 5 bases, and 8 bases separated the two germline ends.

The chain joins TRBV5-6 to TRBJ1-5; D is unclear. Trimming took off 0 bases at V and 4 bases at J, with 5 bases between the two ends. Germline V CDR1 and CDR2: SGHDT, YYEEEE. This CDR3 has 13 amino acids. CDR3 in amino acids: CASSLAMNQPQHF. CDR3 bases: TGTGCCAGCAGCTTGGCCATGAATCAGCCCCAGCATTTT.

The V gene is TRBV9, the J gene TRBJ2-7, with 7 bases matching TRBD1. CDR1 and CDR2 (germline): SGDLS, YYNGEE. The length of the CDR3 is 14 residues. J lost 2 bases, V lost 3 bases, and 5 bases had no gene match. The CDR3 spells CASSDRDRPYEQYF. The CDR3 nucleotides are TGTGCCAGCAGCGACCGGGACAGACCCTACGAGCAGTACTTC. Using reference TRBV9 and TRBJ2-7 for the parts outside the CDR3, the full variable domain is DSGVTQTPKHLITATGQRVTLRCSPRSGDLSVYWYQQSLDQGLQFLIQYYNGEERAKGNILERFSAQQFPDLHSELNLSSLELGDSALYFCASSDRDRPYEQYFGPGTRLTVT.

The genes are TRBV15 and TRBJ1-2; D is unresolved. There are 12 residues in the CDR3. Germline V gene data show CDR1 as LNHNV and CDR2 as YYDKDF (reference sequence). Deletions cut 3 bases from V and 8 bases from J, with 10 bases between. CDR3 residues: CATSSRSGGYTF. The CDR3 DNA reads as TGTGCCACCAGCAGTCGAAGCGGAGGCTACACCTTC.

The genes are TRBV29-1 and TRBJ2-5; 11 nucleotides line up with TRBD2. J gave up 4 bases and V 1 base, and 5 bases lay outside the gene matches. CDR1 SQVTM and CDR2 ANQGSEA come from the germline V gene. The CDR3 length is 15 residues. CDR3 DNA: TGCAGCGTTGAAGGTAGCGGGAGGGCCGCAGAGACCCAGTACTTC. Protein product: CSVEGSGRAAETQYF.